These 19 T cell receptor beta chains were all obtained from the same sample, sequenced in a study of CD8 T cells in Susac syndrome. Random hexamers served to reverse transcribe roughly 0.45 to 1 ug RNA. A single record per CDR3 protein comes from TCRdb applying MiXCR to the immunoSEQ multiplex PCR reads. The data contain nearly 200,000 distinct CDR3 sequences, around 96% of them seen just once; the ten biggest clones take up roughly 0.094%. The sequenced sample consisted of CD4+ T cells from PBMCs. The receptors come from a human donor with multiple sclerosis.

J is TRBJ2-1 and V is TRBV14, with a possible D match to TRBD1 (6 bases). Trimming took 1 base from V and 2 from J, leaving 15 bases between them. Germline CDR1 and CDR2: SGHDN and FVKESK. The CDR3 runs 17 residues. The CDR3 protein is CASSQGLGRGAYNEQFF. For the CDR3, the DNA is TGTGCCAGCAGCCAAGGTCTAGGCAGGGGTGCCTACAATGAGCAGTTCTTC.

This chain uses TRBV29-1 with TRBJ2-7; a possible D gene is TRBD1 (6 bases). This CDR3 is 12 amino acids long. V dropped 7 bases and J dropped 3 bases, with 13 bases sitting between them. Germline CDR1 SQVTM, CDR2 ANQGSEA. The CDR3 reads CSASLDSYEQYF. The CDR3 nucleotides read TGCAGCGCATCCTTGGACAGCTACGAGCAGTACTTC.

The gene calls are TRBV13 and TRBJ2-3; unclear D gene. In germline, CDR1 is PRHDT, CDR2 FYEKMQ (reference sequence). Trimming took off 3 bases at V and 0 bases at J, with 10 bases between the two ends. The length of the CDR3 is 15 residues. CDR3 residues: CASSFALASTDTQYF. The CDR3 DNA is TGTGCCAGCAGCTTTGCCCTTGCTAGCACAGATACGCAGTATTTT.

The chain combines TRBV30 with TRBJ1-4, with 7 nucleotides matching TRBD1. This CDR3 spans 13 amino acids. V dropped 6 bases and J dropped 6; count of bases not matched to a gene: 7. Germline V lookup: CDR1 GTSNPN, CDR2 SVGIG (reference sequence). CDR3 residues: CACPGQWDEKLFF. The CDR3, as DNA: TGTGCCTGTCCGGGACAGTGGGATGAAAAACTGTTTTTT.

V is TRBV14 and J is TRBJ2-1, with D tentatively TRBD2 (6 bases). This CDR3 has 16 amino acids. Trimming stripped 0 bases from V and 3 bases from J, with 12 bases between. Germline lookup yields CDR1 SGHDN and CDR2 FVKESK. CDR3 in amino acids: CASSQEWGSGYNEQFF. DNA of the CDR3: TGTGCCAGCAGCCAAGAGTGGGGTAGCGGCTACAATGAGCAGTTCTTC.

This chain joins TRBV9 and TRBJ2-6; the D is unclear. The CDR3 runs 15 residues. Between the trimmed V and J ends, which lost 3 bases and 3 bases, there was a span of 10 bases. Germline V CDR1 and CDR2: SGDLS, YYNGEE. The CDR3, as DNA: TGTGCCAGCAGCGCGCAGAGACTTGGGGCCAACGTCCTGACTTTC. It translates to CASSAQRLGANVLTF.

The chain employs TRBV20-1 and TRBJ2-1, with D perhaps matching TRBD2 (6 bases). The V gene lost 2 bases and the J gene lost 10 bases, with 15 bases spanning the gap. From germline, CDR1 is DFQATT and CDR2 SNEGSKA (reference sequence). There are 13 residues in the CDR3. The CDR3 reads CSARPRAGIEQFF. The CDR3 DNA follows: TGCAGTGCTAGACCCCGCGCGGGGATCGAGCAGTTCTTC.

J is TRBJ2-4 and V is TRBV7-9; D not resolved. V lost 5 bases to trimming and J lost 6 bases, with 14 bases between them. In germline, CDR1 is SEHNR, CDR2 FQNEAQ (reference sequence). This CDR3 contains 14 residues. The CDR3 DNA is TGTGCCAGCAGCCCCATCGGGCCCTTAAACATTCAGTACTTC. Translation gives CASSPIGPLNIQYF.

V gene TRBV20-1 combines with J gene TRBJ2-1; TRBD2 matches at 12 bases. V trimming: 2 bases; J trimming: 4 bases; junction bases outside the gene matches: 9. The CDR3 has 17 residues. Looked up from germline, CDR1 is DFQATT and CDR2 is SNEGSKA (reference sequence). The CDR3 region is CSARTTSGGPHYNEQFF. Here the CDR3 DNA reads TGCAGTGCTAGAACAACTAGCGGGGGGCCACATTACAATGAGCAGTTCTTC.

This chain connects TRBV2 to TRBJ2-1, with no clear D. The germline V and J ends were trimmed by 7 bases and 4 bases, with 5 bases remaining between them. Germline loops: CDR1 SNHLY, CDR2 FYNNEI. The CDR3 contains 11 residues. The CDR3 sequence: CASTRYNEQFF. CDR3 nucleotide sequence: TGTGCCAGCACCCGATACAATGAGCAGTTCTTC.

The chain carries TRBV24-1 and TRBJ2-6, with D perhaps matching TRBD2 (6 bases). The CDR3 has 14 residues. The V end lost 9 bases, the J end lost 2 bases, and 10 bases lay between the germline ends. Germline CDR1 KGHDR, CDR2 SFDVKD. CDR3 amino acids: CATGGKAGANVLTF. CDR3 bases: TGTGCCACCGGGGGGAAGGCTGGGGCCAACGTCCTGACTTTC.

This clonotype appeared a single time. This rearrangement joins TRBV7-2 to TRBJ2-7; D may be TRBD1 or TRBD2 (6 bases each). Trimming took 8 bases from V and 12 from J, leaving 26 bases between them. The germline V gene has CDR1 SGHTA and CDR2 FQGNSA. The CDR3 runs to 14 residues. The CDR3 protein is CASGNWGAELLRYF. As DNA, the CDR3 is TGTGCCAGCGGCAATTGGGGGGCCGAACTTCTGCGGTACTTC.

The CDR3 region is CASSHETSGRAYNEQFF. The DNA for the CDR3 is TGCGCCAGCAGCCATGAGACTAGCGGGAGGGCCTACAATGAGCAGTTCTTC. The chain combines TRBV4-1 with TRBJ2-1, with TRBD2 matching 14 bases. The CDR3 loop spans 17 amino acids. Per the germline V gene, CDR1 is MGHRA and CDR2 is YSYEKL. V shed 3 bases and J 2 bases; nucleotides not matched to a gene: 3.

V and J are TRBV30 and TRBJ1-2; D is unclear. Per the germline V gene, CDR1 is GTSNPN and CDR2 is SVGIG (reference sequence). CDR3 length equals 11 residues. The V gene lost 0 bases and the J gene lost 10 bases, with 9 bases spanning the gap. The CDR3 reads CAWSVIGIYTF. The CDR3, as DNA: TGTGCCTGGAGTGTAATAGGGATCTACACCTTC. Full variable domain (outside the CDR3, taken from reference TRBV30 and TRBJ1-2): SQTIHQWPATLVQPVGSPLSLECTVEGTSNPNLYWYRQAAGRGLQLLFYSVGIGQISSEVPQNLSASRPQDRQFILSSKKLLLSDSGFYLCAWSVIGIYTFGSGTRLTVV.

J is TRBJ1-2 and V is TRBV20-1, with no clear D. The CDR3 contains 11 residues. Germline V gene sequence: CDR1 DFQATT, CDR2 SNEGSKA (reference sequence). V gave up 3 bases and J gave up 7 bases, with 9 bases separating them. CDR3 amino acids: CSASGGVGYTF. CDR3 in DNA: TGCAGTGCTAGCGGCGGGGTTGGCTACACCTTC.

J is TRBJ2-2 and V is TRBV20-1, with a possible D match to TRBD1 (6 bases). The CDR3 has 14 amino acids. The V end lost 4 bases, the J end lost 2 bases, and 11 bases lay between the germline ends. CDR1 and CDR2 from the germline V gene are DFQATT and SNEGSKA (reference sequence). The CDR3 nucleotides are TGCAGTGCTATTCAACAGGGAAACACCGGGGAGCTGTTTTTT. Its translation: CSAIQQGNTGELFF.

The genes are TRBV10-3 and TRBJ2-1; 10 positions match TRBD1. Looked up from germline, CDR1 is ENHRY and CDR2 is SYGVKD. J was trimmed by 6 bases and V by 8 bases; bases with no gene match: 7. CDR3 size: 14 residues. For the CDR3, the DNA is TGTGCCATCTCCCGGGACAGGGGTACCAATGAGCAGTTCTTC. Its translation: CAISRDRGTNEQFF.

This clonotype appeared once. J is TRBJ2-6 and V is TRBV29-1; 10 bases agree with TRBD1. The CDR3 extends over 15 amino acids. The germline gives CDR1 SQVTM, CDR2 ANQGSEA. With V trimmed by 4 bases and J by 1 base, 1 base remained unmatched. Written as DNA, the CDR3 is TGCAGCGTTGTGGGACAGGGGTCTGGGGCCAACGTCCTGACTTTC. Its protein product is CSVVGQGSGANVLTF.

The sample holds a few counts of this clonotype. J is TRBJ2-3 and V is TRBV29-1; no firm D call. CDR1 is SQVTM, CDR2 ANQGSEA, per germline. The CDR3 is made up of 8 amino acids. In DNA form, the CDR3 reads TGCAGTACAGATACGCAGTATTTT. This gives the protein CSTDTQYF.